This T cell receptor beta chain was captured by sequencing in a study of T-cell memory formation after mild COVID-19. Study observations and caveats: Clones shrinking between day 15 and 85 showed a balanced CD4/CD8 split, and those that grew later tilted toward CD4+.

TCRdb ran MiXCR on the 5' RACE reads and lists one entry per CDR3 protein. The table has hundreds of thousands of distinct CDR3 sequences, around 20% seen once. This CDR3 has 15 amino acids. Trimming stripped 5 bases from V and 0 bases from J, with 9 bases between. Germline lookup yields CDR1 SGHRS and CDR2 YFSETQ. This clonotype was detected only a few times. Its antigen is as yet unknown. The rearrangement uses TRBV5-1 and TRBJ2-6; D might be TRBD2 (5 bases). Source material: PBMCs or a T cell subset sorted from them (not recorded which). This receptor was taken from an adult woman who had mild COVID-19 (a few samples of this study predate the infection). Cell type and time point are not known. The CDR3 DNA reads as TGCGCCAGCAGATCGGGGTTCTCTGGGGCCAACGTCCTGACTTTC. Translated: CASRSGFSGANVLTF.